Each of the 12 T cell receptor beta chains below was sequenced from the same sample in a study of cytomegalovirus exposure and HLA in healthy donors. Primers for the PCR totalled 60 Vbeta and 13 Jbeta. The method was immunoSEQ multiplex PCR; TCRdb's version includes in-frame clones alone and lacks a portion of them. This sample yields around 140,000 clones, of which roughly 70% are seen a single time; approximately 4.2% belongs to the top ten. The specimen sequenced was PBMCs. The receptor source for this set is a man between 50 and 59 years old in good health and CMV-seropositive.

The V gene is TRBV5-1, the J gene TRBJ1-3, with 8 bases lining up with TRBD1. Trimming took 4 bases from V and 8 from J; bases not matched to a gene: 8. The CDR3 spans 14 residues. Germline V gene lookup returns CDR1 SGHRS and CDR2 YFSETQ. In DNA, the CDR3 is TGCGCCAGCAGCGATCCGGGACAGGCGGACACCATATATTTT. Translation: CASSDPGQADTIYF. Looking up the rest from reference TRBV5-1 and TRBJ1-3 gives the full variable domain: KAGVTQTPRYLIKTRGQQVTLSCSPISGHRSVSWYQQTPGQGLQFLFEYFSETQRNKGNFPGRFSGRQFSNSRSEMNVSTLELGDSALYLCASSDPGQADTIYFGEGSWLTVV.

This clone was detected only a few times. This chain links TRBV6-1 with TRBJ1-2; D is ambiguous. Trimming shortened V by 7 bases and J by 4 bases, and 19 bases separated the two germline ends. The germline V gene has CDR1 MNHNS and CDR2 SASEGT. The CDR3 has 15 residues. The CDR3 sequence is CASTSRRTDPYGYTF. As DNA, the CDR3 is TGTGCCAGCACCTCGAGGAGGACGGACCCCTATGGCTACACCTTC.

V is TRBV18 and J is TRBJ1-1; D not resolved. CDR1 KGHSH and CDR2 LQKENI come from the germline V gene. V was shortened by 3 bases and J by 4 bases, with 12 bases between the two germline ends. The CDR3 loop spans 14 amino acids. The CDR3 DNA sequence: TGTGCCAGCTCACCTACAGCTCAAAGCACTGAAGCTTTCTTT. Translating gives CASSPTAQSTEAFF. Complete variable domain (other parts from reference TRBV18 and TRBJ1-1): NAGVMQNPRHLVRRRGQEARLRCSPMKGHSHVYWYRQLPEEGLKFMVYLQKENIIDESGMPKERFSAEFPKEGPSILRIQQVVRGDSAAYFCASSPTAQSTEAFFGQGTRLTVV.

The CDR3 DNA is TGCGCCAGCAGTGAGAGGTCAGGTGCCCCCTACGAGCAGTACTTC. This gives the protein CASSERSGAPYEQYF. V and J are TRBV10-2 and TRBJ2-7; unclear D gene. The CDR3 contains 15 residues. Trimming left V 2 bases short and J 2 bases short, with 13 bases between. CDR1 and CDR2 from the germline V gene are WSHSY and SAAADI.

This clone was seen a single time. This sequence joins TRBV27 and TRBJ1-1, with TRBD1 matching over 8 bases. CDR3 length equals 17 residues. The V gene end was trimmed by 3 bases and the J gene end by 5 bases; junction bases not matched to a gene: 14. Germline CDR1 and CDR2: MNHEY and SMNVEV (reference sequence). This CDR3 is CASSFAGRTGRGTEAFF. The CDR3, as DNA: TGTGCCAGCAGTTTTGCGGGACGGACAGGGAGGGGAACTGAAGCTTTCTTT.

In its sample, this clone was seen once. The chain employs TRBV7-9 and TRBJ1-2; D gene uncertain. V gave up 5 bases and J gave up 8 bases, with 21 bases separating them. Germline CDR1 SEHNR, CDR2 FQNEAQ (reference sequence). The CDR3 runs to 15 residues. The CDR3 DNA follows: TGTGCCAGCAGCAGCGCGGGCCCTCCTGTGCGGGGCTACACCTTC. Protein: CASSSAGPPVRGYTF.

Here the CDR3 reads CASSQDVPGEYSNQPQHF. CDR3 in DNA: TGCGCCAGCAGCCAAGATGTCCCGGGGGAATATAGCAATCAGCCCCAGCATTTT. J is TRBJ1-5 and V is TRBV4-1; maybe TRBD1 (5 bases). Germline CDR1 reads MGHRA; CDR2 reads YSYEKL. Trimming shortened V by 0 bases and J by 0 bases, and 15 bases separated the two germline ends. The CDR3 is made up of 18 amino acids.

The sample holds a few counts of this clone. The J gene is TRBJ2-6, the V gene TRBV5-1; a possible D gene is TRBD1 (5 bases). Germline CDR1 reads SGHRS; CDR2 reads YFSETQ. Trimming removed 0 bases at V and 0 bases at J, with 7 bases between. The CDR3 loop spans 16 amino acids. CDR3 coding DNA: TGCGCCAGCAGCTTGGGACAGTCCTCTGGGGCCAACGTCCTGACTTTC. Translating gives CASSLGQSSGANVLTF.

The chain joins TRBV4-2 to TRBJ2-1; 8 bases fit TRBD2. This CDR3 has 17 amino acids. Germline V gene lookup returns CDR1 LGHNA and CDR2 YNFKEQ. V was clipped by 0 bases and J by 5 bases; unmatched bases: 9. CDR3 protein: CASSQDPGGGGNNEQFF. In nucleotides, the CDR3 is TGTGCCAGCAGCCAAGATCCGGGGGGGGGCGGGAACAATGAGCAGTTCTTC.

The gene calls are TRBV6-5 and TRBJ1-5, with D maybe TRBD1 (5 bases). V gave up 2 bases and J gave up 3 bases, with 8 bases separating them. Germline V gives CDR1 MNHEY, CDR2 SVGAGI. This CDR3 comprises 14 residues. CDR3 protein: CASSYQGVNQPQHF. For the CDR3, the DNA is TGTGCCAGCAGTTACCAAGGGGTCAATCAGCCCCAGCATTTT.

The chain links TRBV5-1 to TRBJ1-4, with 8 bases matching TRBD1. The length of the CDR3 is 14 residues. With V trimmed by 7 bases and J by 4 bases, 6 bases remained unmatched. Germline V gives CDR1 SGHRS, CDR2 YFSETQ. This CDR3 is CASGVQGVNEKLFF. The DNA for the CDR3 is TGCGCCAGCGGCGTACAGGGGGTTAATGAAAAACTGTTTTTT.

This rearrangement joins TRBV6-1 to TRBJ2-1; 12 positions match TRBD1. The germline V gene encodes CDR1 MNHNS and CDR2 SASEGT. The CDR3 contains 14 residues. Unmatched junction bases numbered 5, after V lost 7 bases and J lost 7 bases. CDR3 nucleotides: TGTGCCAGCAAGGGACAGGGGGCTTCAAATGAGCAGTTCTTC. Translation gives CASKGQGASNEQFF.